This T cell receptor (beta chain) was sequenced in a study of response to subunit inactivated influenza vaccine. Study-wide points: Every seasonal influenza vaccination brings in few new T cells, the authors suggested.

TCRdb passed the RT-PCR reads through MiXCR, listing each CDR3 protein once. The sample records hundreds of thousands of distinct CDR3 sequences, over 9.5% being singletons. The germline CDR1 and CDR2 sequences are SGHAT and FQNNGV. The V and J ends lost 4 bases and 3 bases, in that order; junction bases with no gene match: 10. The CDR3 is 17 amino acids. Comment on this clonotype: Its antigen is unidentified.

The receptor comes from a man between 50 and 59 years old who received an inactivated influenza vaccine. The V and J genes are TRBV11-2 and TRBJ2-1; 9 bases map to TRBD1. Source: PBMCs from blood, taken 40 to 50 days after vaccination. CDR3 in DNA: TGTGCCAGCAGCTCACCTTTGGGACAGGGTTACTACAATGAGCAGTTCTTC. It encodes CASSSPLGQGYYNEQFF.